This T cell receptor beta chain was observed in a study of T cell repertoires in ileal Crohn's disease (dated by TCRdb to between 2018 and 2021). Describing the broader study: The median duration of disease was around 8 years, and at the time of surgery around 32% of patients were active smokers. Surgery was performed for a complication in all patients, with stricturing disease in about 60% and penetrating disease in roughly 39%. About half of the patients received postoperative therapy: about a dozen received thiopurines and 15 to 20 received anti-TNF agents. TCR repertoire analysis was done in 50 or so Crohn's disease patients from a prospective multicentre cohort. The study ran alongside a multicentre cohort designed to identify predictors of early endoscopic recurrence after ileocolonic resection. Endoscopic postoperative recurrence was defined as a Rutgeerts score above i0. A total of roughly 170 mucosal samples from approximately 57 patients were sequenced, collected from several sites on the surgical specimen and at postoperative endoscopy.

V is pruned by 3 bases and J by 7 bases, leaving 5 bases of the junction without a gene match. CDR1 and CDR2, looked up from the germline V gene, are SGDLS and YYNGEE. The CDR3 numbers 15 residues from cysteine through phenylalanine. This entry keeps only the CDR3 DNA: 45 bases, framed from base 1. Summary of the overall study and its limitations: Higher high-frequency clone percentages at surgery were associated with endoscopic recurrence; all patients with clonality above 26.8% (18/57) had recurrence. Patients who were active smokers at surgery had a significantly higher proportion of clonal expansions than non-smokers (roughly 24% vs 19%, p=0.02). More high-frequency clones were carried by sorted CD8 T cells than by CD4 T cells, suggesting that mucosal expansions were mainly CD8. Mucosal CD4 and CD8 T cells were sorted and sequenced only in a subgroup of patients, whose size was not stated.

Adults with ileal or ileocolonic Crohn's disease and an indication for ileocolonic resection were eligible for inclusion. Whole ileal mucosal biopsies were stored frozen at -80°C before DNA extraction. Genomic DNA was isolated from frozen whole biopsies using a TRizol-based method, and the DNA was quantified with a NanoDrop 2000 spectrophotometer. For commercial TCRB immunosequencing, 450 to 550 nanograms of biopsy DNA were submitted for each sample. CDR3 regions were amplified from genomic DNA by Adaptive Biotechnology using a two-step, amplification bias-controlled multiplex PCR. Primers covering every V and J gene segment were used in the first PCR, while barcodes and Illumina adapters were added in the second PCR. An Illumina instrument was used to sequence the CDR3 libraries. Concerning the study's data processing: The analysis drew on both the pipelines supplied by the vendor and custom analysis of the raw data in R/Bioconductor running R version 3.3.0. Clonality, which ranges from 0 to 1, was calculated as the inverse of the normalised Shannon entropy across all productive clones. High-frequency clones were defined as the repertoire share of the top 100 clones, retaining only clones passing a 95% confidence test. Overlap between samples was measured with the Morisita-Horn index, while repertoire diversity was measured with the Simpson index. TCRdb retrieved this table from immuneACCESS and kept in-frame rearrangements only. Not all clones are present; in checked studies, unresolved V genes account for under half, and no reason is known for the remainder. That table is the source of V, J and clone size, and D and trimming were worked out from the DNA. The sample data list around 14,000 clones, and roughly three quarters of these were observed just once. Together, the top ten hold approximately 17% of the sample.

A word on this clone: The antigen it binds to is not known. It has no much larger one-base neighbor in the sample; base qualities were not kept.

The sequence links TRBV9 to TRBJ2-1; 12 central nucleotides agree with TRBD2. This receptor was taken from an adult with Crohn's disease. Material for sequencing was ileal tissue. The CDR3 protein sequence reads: CASSARLAGANEQFF. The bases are TGTGCCAGCAGCGCGCGACTAGCGGGAGCTAATGAGCAGTTCTTC.